The 9 T cell receptor beta chains presented below share a single source sample, sequenced in a study of T cell responses to AZD1222 COVID-19 vaccine. Using immunoSEQ multiplex PCR, the repertoire was profiled, and TCRdb retains in-frame clones only, with some absent. The table lists 150,000 or so clones, approximately 94% of them singletons. The sample was peripheral blood, taken on day 0 of AZD1222 vaccination. The source of these receptors is an adult in good health.

The chain recombines TRBV13 with TRBJ2-5, with D hard to call. The CDR3 spans 14 residues. Germline-derived CDR1 and CDR2 are PRHDT and FYEKMQ (reference sequence). V was shortened by 3 bases and J by 0 bases, with 8 bases between the two germline ends. The CDR3 nucleotides are TGTGCCAGCAGCTTTAGGCGGAACCAAGAGACCCAGTACTTC. Translated: CASSFRRNQETQYF.

V is TRBV19 and J is TRBJ1-1; D ambiguous. The CDR3 consists of 13 residues. Per germline, CDR1 LNHDA and CDR2 SQIVND (reference sequence). The V end was cut by 7 bases, the J end by 3 bases, with 12 bases between. CDR3 nucleotide sequence: TGTGCCAGTACAGTCAGCCCTTACACTGAAGCTTTCTTT. Translating it yields CASTVSPYTEAFF. The variable domain in full, completed from reference TRBV19 and TRBJ1-1, reads DGGITQSPKYLFRKEGQNVTLSCEQNLNHDAMYWYRQDPGQGLRLIYYSQIVNDFQKGDIAEGYSVSREKKESFPLTVTSAQKNPTAFYLCASTVSPYTEAFFGQGTRLTVV.

The V gene is TRBV6-6, the J gene TRBJ1-4; 9 positions agree with TRBD1. Germline V gene lookup returns CDR1 MNHNY and CDR2 SVGAGI (reference sequence). The V and J ends lost 2 bases and 7 bases, in that order; junction bases with no gene match: 2. The CDR3 is 14 residues long. The CDR3 sequence is CASSYTGQGEKLFF. The CDR3 DNA is TGTGCCAGCAGTTACACGGGACAGGGTGAAAAACTGTTTTTT.

DNA of the CDR3: TGTGCCAGCTCCCCGGGGGCACTCGCTATAGGCTACGAGCAGTACTTC. Its protein is CASSPGALAIGYEQYF. The V and J genes are TRBV7-2 and TRBJ2-7, with D perhaps assigned TRBD1 or TRBD2 (6 bases each). Germline V gives CDR1 SGHTA, CDR2 FQGNSA. The CDR3 contains 16 residues. V was pared by 8 bases and J by 3 bases, with 23 bases between.

The rearrangement links TRBV6-5 to TRBJ1-6; no firm D call. Germline CDR1 and CDR2: MNHEY and SVGAGI. This CDR3 has 16 amino acids. V dropped 0 bases and J dropped 10 bases, with 16 bases sitting between them. The CDR3 loop reads CASSYSEDWGQSPLHF. CDR3 nucleotide sequence: TGTGCCAGCAGTTACTCGGAAGATTGGGGTCAATCACCCCTCCACTTT.

V is TRBV6-1 and J is TRBJ1-1; no clear D gene. V lost 2 bases to trimming and J lost 4 bases, with 8 bases between them. Per the germline V gene, CDR1 is MNHNS and CDR2 is SASEGT. This CDR3 spans 13 amino acids. CDR3 DNA: TGTGCCAGCAGTGAATGGCCTGGCACTGAAGCTTTCTTT. It encodes CASSEWPGTEAFF.

V gene TRBV11-1 combines with J gene TRBJ1-1; a weak D match, TRBD1 (6 bases). Germline CDR1 SGHAT, CDR2 FQDESV (reference sequence). This CDR3 spans 13 amino acids. Trimming cost V 3 bases and J 8 bases, with 13 bases left between them. CDR3 nucleotides: TGTGCCAGCAGCTTTTCCGGGACACGGGAAGCTTTCTTT. Amino acids: CASSFSGTREAFF.

V is TRBV11-2 and J is TRBJ2-7, with TRBD2 matching over 8 bases. CDR3 length equals 14 residues. In germline, CDR1 is SGHAT, CDR2 FQNNGV. V was clipped by 4 bases and J by 3 bases; unmatched bases: 5. Here the CDR3 reads CASSSGLDSYEQYF. CDR3 coding DNA: TGTGCCAGCAGCTCGGGACTAGATAGCTACGAGCAGTACTTC.

The rearrangement links TRBV30 to TRBJ1-2, with TRBD1 as a possible D gene (5 bases). Germline lookup yields CDR1 GTSNPN and CDR2 SVGIG (reference sequence). V was trimmed by 2 bases and J by 2 bases, leaving 6 bases between them. The CDR3 extends over 12 amino acids. CDR3: CAWSQGNYGYTF. The CDR3, as DNA: TGTGCCTGGAGTCAGGGAAACTATGGCTACACCTTC.